Detailed here is one TCR beta chain. Its antigen remains unknown. The data were obtained in a study of T cell responses to AZD1222 COVID-19 vaccine. Overall study findings and caveats: Repertoires were obtained solely post-peak T cell response.

Per germline, CDR1 LNHDA and CDR2 SQIVND (reference sequence). V was shortened by 3 bases and J by 8 bases, with 13 bases between the two germline ends. The CDR3 runs to 14 residues. Only in-frame clones appear in the TCRdb table, and some are missing; sequencing was by immunoSEQ multiplex PCR. The table records 100,000 to 150,000 clones, roughly 92% of them present only once. This sequence originates from an adult who received the AZD1222 COVID-19 vaccine. Sequencing was performed on peripheral blood, taken 28 days after the second AZD1222 dose. The chain links TRBV19 to TRBJ1-4; D perhaps matches TRBD1 (5 bases). CDR3 protein: CASSMTGRDEKLFF. For the CDR3, the DNA is TGTGCCAGTAGTATGACCGGGAGGGACGAAAAACTGTTTTTT.